The T cell receptor beta chain described here comes from a study of blood T cell repertoires in COVID-19. Overall study context: The United States, Italy and Spain provided the acute and convalescent COVID-19 samples. Nucleic acid was either cDNA or gDNA, and it came from T cells, B-cell-depleted T cells, or PBMCs.

Of note for this clone: This same CDR3 is encoded by further DNA sequences in the sample.

Source study methods: How many nucleated cells were present was estimated from reference gene primer amplification. Clones were sequenced by immunoSEQ multiplex PCR, and TCRdb holds only the in-frame ones, with some missing. V and J calls and clone size are given by that table; D and trimming were obtained from the DNA. This table holds 150,000 to 200,000 clones, about 81% found once. The germline V gene has CDR1 ENHRY and CDR2 SYGVKD. V lost 4 bases to trimming and J lost 0 bases; unmatched junction nucleotides: 1. The CDR3 is 15 residues long. This TCR came from a human donor in a cohort sampled during active COVID-19. This sequence joins TRBV10-3 and TRBJ1-3, with 9 bases that match TRBD1. Sequencing was performed on peripheral blood. The CDR3 spells CAISGGQGSGNTIYF. The CDR3 DNA sequence: TGTGCCATCAGTGGGGGACAGGGCTCTGGAAACACCATATATTTT.